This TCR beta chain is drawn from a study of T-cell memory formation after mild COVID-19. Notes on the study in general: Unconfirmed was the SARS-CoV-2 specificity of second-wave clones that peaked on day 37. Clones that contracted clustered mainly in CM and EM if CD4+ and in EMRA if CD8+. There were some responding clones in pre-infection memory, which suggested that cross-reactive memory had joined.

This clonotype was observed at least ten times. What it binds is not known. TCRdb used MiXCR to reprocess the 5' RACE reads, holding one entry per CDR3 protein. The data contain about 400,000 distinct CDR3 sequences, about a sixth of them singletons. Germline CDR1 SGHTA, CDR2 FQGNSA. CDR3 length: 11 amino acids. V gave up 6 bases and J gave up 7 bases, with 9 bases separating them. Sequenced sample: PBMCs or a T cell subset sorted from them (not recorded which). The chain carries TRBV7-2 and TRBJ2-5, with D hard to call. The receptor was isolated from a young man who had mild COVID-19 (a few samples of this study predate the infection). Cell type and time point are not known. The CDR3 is CASSILRTQYF. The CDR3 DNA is TGTGCCAGCAGTATCTTAAGGACCCAGTACTTC.